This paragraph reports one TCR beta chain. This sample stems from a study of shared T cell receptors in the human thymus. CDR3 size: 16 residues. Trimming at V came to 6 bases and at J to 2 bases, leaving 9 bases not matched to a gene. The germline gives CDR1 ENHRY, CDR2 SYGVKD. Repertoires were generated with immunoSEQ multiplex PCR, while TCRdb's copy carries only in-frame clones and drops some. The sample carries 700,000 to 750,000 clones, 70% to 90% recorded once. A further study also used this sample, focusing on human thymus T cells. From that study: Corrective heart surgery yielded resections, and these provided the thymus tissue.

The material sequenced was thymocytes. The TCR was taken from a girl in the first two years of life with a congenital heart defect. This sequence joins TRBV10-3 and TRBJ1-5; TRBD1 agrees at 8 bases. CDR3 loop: CAISPRRGQGNQPQHF. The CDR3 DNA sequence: TGTGCCATCAGCCCTAGGCGGGGACAGGGCAATCAGCCCCAGCATTTT.